This passage covers 20 T cell receptor beta chains from one sample sequenced in a study of brain T cells in children with intractable seizures. Sequencing was performed with immunoSEQ multiplex PCR; in TCRdb, only in-frame clones are kept and a portion is missing. The table records under 400,000 clones, roughly 93% of them present only once. Time point described: blood from clinic visit 5 months post-surgery; TSC patient then seizure free. Material: peripheral blood, obtained roughly 5 months after surgery. Receptor source: a boy younger than two with tuberous sclerosis and intractable seizures.

V usage is TRBV5-1 and J usage is TRBJ1-2; D is possibly TRBD1 (5 bases). CDR3 length equals 12 residues. Germline values: CDR1 SGHRS, CDR2 YFSETQ. Trimming cost V 3 bases and J 8 bases, with 11 bases left between them. CDR3 sequence reads: CASSSSWGGYTF. The DNA for the CDR3 is TGCGCCAGCAGCTCATCTTGGGGGGGCTACACCTTC.

V and J are TRBV2 and TRBJ2-3; no firm D call. Trimming cost V 8 bases and J 1 base, with 19 bases left between them. CDR1 is SNHLY, CDR2 FYNNEI, per germline. The CDR3 has 16 residues. The CDR3 is CASVGLKSGGTDTQYF. CDR3 coding DNA: TGTGCCAGCGTCGGCCTTAAGTCTGGCGGCACAGATACGCAGTATTTT.

The V and J genes are TRBV6-5 and TRBJ1-5; D is undetermined. This CDR3 spans 15 amino acids. Germline V CDR1 and CDR2: MNHEY, SVGAGI. Trimming took 0 bases from V and 1 from J, leaving 7 bases between them. CDR3 nucleotide sequence: TGTGCCAGCAGTTACTCGTACCAGAGCAATCAGCCCCAGCATTTT. Translation: CASSYSYQSNQPQHF.

This clone was seen only once. The CDR3 region has the DNA TGTGCCAGTTCGTTCTCGGAGACCCAGTACTTC. Translation: CASSFSETQYF. This chain links TRBV2 with TRBJ2-5; D uncertain. Germline CDR1 is SNHLY and CDR2 is FYNNEI. Between the trimmed V and J ends, which lost 9 bases and 5 bases, there was a span of 10 bases. There are 11 residues in the CDR3.

V and J are TRBV7-9 and TRBJ1-1; D call uncertain. The ends were cut back, 1 base at V and 1 base at J, with 4 bases in the middle. Germline assignment: CDR1 SEHNR and CDR2 FQNEAQ (reference sequence). The CDR3 runs to 13 residues. The chain's CDR3 is CASSLEPNTEAFF. Here the CDR3 DNA reads TGTGCCAGCAGCTTAGAACCGAACACTGAAGCTTTCTTT.

The CDR3 is CASSIEGPRPSEQYF. The CDR3, as DNA: TGTGCCAGTAGTATAGAAGGACCGCGCCCATCCGAGCAGTACTTC. This chain uses TRBV19 with TRBJ2-7; no clear D gene. V lost 0 bases, J lost 6 bases, and 15 bases lay in between. This CDR3 has 15 amino acids. In germline, CDR1 is LNHDA, CDR2 SQIVND (reference sequence).

The chain employs TRBV2 and TRBJ1-1; 11 bases fit TRBD1. This CDR3 is 15 amino acids long. After removal of 7 bases from V and 4 bases from J, the junction contained 8 bases not matched to a gene. Germline CDR1 is SNHLY and CDR2 is FYNNEI. CDR3 sequence reads: CASTFGGTGGTEAFF. The CDR3 DNA sequence: TGTGCCAGCACATTCGGTGGGACAGGGGGCACTGAAGCTTTCTTT.

The CDR3 loop reads CASSLGTGNTGELFF. The DNA of the CDR3 is TGTGCCAGCAGCTTAGGGACAGGCAACACCGGGGAGCTGTTTTTT. The chain carries TRBV7-9 and TRBJ2-2; 7 bases align to TRBD1. After removal of 1 base from V and 2 bases from J, the junction contained 1 base not matched to a gene. The CDR3 consists of 15 residues. Looked up from germline, CDR1 is SEHNR and CDR2 is FQNEAQ (reference sequence).

V gene TRBV6-6 combines with J gene TRBJ1-1; no firm D call. With 7 bases removed from V and 10 bases from J, the gap between germline ends came to 19 bases. Germline V CDR1 and CDR2: MNHNY, SVGAGI (reference sequence). This CDR3 contains 13 residues. The CDR3 DNA follows: TGTGCCAGCACATTCCAGCTCGGGATGGTAGCTTTCTTT. Protein product: CASTFQLGMVAFF.

The chain has TRBV9 and TRBJ2-4, with TRBD2 matching 11 bases. The length of the CDR3 is 16 residues. Germline V gives CDR1 SGDLS, CDR2 YYNGEE. Unmatched junction bases numbered 2, after V lost 3 bases and J lost 0 bases. CDR3 nucleotides: TGTGCCAGCAGCGGAGGACTAGCGGGAGCCAAAAACATTCAGTACTTC. Amino acid sequence: CASSGGLAGAKNIQYF. Full variable domain (remainder filled in from reference TRBV9 and TRBJ2-4): DSGVTQTPKHLITATGQRVTLRCSPRSGDLSVYWYQQSLDQGLQFLIQYYNGEERAKGNILERFSAQQFPDLHSELNLSSLELGDSALYFCASSGGLAGAKNIQYFGAGTRLSVL.

V usage is TRBV5-4 and J usage is TRBJ2-5; 9 bases align to TRBD1. Germline CDR1 is SGHNT and CDR2 is YYREEE (reference sequence). The CDR3 extends over 18 amino acids. V was clipped by 6 bases and J by 3 bases; unmatched bases: 18. The CDR3 DNA follows: TGTGCCAGCACCGACGCCCAGGGACAGGGCGGGGCGGAAGAGACCCAGTACTTC. Encoded protein: CASTDAQGQGGAEETQYF.

For the CDR3, the DNA is TGTGCCAGCAGTCAGCTAGCGGGCTCTAGCACAGATACGCAGTATTTT. Translation gives CASSQLAGSSTDTQYF. This chain uses TRBV6-2 or TRBV6-3 with TRBJ2-3; TRBD2 agrees at 8 bases. The CDR3 consists of 16 residues. The V segment lost 5 bases and the J segment 0 bases; nucleotides outside the gene matches: 7. Germline CDR1 is MNHEY and CDR2 is SVGEGT.

The chain is built from TRBV11-2 and TRBJ1-6; weak D call: TRBD1 (5 bases). The CDR3 has 15 amino acids. V shed 0 bases and J shed 5 bases, with 8 bases lying between them. CDR1 and CDR2 from the germline V gene are SGHAT and FQNNGV. The CDR3 bases are TGTGCCAGCAGCTTAGAGGCAGGGAATAATTCACCCCTCCACTTT. This gives the protein CASSLEAGNNSPLHF.

This clone is a singleton in its sample. This rearrangement joins TRBV29-1 to TRBJ1-2; TRBD1 is a possible D gene (5 bases). Per the germline V gene, CDR1 is SQVTM and CDR2 is ANQGSEA. CDR3 length equals 14 residues. The ends were cut back, 1 base at V and 7 bases at J, with 16 bases in the middle. The CDR3 reads CSVEVGSGIGGYTF. The CDR3, as DNA: TGCAGCGTTGAAGTAGGGTCAGGGATTGGTGGCTACACCTTC.

This rearrangement joins TRBV7-6 to TRBJ1-3, with 7 bases that match TRBD1. The CDR3 loop spans 16 amino acids. In germline, CDR1 is SGHVS, CDR2 FNYEAQ. The J segment lost 0 bases and the V segment lost 5 bases, leaving 7 bases of the junction unmatched. CDR3 sequence: CASSPRQGNSGNTIYF. CDR3 DNA sequence: TGTGCCAGCAGCCCACGACAGGGAAACTCTGGAAACACCATATATTTT.

Points on this clone: The same CDR3 can be traced to other DNA sequences in this sample. The rearrangement uses TRBV27 and TRBJ1-1, with a tentative D call TRBD1 (5 bases). Per the germline V gene, CDR1 is MNHEY and CDR2 is SMNVEV (reference sequence). V was clipped by 5 bases and J by 5 bases, with 15 bases between them. There are 14 residues in the CDR3. The CDR3 nucleotides read TGTGCCAGCAGTCTCCGCGGGGGGGGGACTGAAGCTTTCTTT. Encoded protein: CASSLRGGGTEAFF.

CDR3 sequence reads: CASSIEGTTSYNEQFF. As DNA, the CDR3 is TGTGCCAGTAGTATAGAAGGGACTACTTCCTACAATGAGCAGTTCTTC. V and J are TRBV19 and TRBJ2-1; 7 nucleotides align to TRBD2. The length of the CDR3 is 16 residues. V trimming: 0 bases; J trimming: 1 base; junction bases outside the gene matches: 3. Germline V gives CDR1 LNHDA, CDR2 SQIVND (reference sequence). The full variable domain, rest sourced from reference TRBV19 and TRBJ2-1, is DGGITQSPKYLFRKEGQNVTLSCEQNLNHDAMYWYRQDPGQGLRLIYYSQIVNDFQKGDIAEGYSVSREKKESFPLTVTSAQKNPTAFYLCASSIEGTTSYNEQFFGPGTRLTVL.

This chain connects TRBV14 to TRBJ2-1; 7 bases match TRBD2. CDR3 length equals 17 residues. Germline lookup yields CDR1 SGHDN and CDR2 FVKESK. V lost 3 bases and J lost 6; bases outside the gene matches: 14. In DNA form, the CDR3 reads TGTGCCAGCAGCCAGTTCGATGGCGGGAGAAGGTTCAATGAGCAGTTCTTC. Amino acids: CASSQFDGGRRFNEQFF.

This rearrangement joins TRBV7-6 to TRBJ1-1, with D maybe TRBD1 (5 bases). The CDR3 totals 15 residues. Germline V gives CDR1 SGHVS, CDR2 FNYEAQ. V shed 2 bases and J shed 5 bases, with 15 bases lying between them. CDR3 protein: CASSLSRSGLTEAFF. The CDR3 DNA reads as TGTGCCAGCAGCTTATCTCGCTCGGGGCTGACTGAAGCTTTCTTT.

The chain recombines TRBV6-5 with TRBJ1-1; maybe TRBD1 (6 bases). Germline assignment: CDR1 MNHEY and CDR2 SVGAGI. There are 13 residues in the CDR3. V was cut by 4 bases and J by 5 bases, with 11 bases left in between. This chain's CDR3 is CASSFRRGTEAFF. CDR3 coding DNA: TGTGCCAGCAGTTTTCGGAGGGGGACTGAAGCTTTCTTT.